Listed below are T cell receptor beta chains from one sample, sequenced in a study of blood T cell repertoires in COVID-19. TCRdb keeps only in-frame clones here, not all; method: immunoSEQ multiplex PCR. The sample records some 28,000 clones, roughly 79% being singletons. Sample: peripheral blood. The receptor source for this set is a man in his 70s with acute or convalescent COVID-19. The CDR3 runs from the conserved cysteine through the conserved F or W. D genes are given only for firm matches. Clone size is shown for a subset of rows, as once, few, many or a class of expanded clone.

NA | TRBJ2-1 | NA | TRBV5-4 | CASSESRPSSYNEQFF | TGTGCCAGCAGCGAATCTAGACCGAGCTCCTACAATGAGCAGTTCTTC
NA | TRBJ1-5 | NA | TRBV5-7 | CASSLEVRFWQGSQPQHF | TGTGCCAGCAGCTTGGAGGTACGGTTCTGGCAGGGCAGTCAGCCCCAGCATTTT
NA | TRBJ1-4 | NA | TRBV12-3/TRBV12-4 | CASSFGVMEKLFF | TGTGCCAGCAGTTTCGGGGTGATGGAAAAACTGTTTTTT
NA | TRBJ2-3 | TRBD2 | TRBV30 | CACQGRGGTDTQYF | TGTGCCTGTCAGGGGCGGGGGGGCACAGATACGCAGTATTTT
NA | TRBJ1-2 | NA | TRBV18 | CASSPPEVNYGYTF | TGTGCCAGCTCACCACCAGAGGTAAACTATGGCTACACCTTC
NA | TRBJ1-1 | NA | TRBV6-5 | CASRIQRGIAEAFF | TGTGCCAGCAGGATCCAGCGTGGAATTGCTGAAGCTTTCTTT
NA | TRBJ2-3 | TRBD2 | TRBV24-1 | CATSDQTGGGPDTQYF | TGTGCCACCAGTGATCAGACGGGAGGGGGACCAGATACGCAGTATTTT
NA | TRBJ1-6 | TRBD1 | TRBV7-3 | CASSSQGAGYNSPLHF | TGTGCCAGCAGCTCACAGGGGGCTGGGTATAATTCACCCCTCCACTTT
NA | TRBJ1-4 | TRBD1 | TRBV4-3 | CASSPDRGREKLFF | TGCGCCAGCAGCCCCGACAGGGGGCGTGAAAAACTGTTTTTT
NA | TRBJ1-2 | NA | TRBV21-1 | CASNHRTVLYGYTF | TGTGCCAGCAATCATCGGACAGTCCTCTATGGCTACACCTTC
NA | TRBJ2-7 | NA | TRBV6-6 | CASRSGSGIYEQYF | TGTGCCAGCAGATCGGGATCGGGTATCTACGAGCAGTACTTC
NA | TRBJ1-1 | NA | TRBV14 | CASSQVGGAVNTEAFF | TGTGCCAGCAGCCAAGTTGGAGGGGCGGTTAACACTGAAGCTTTCTTT
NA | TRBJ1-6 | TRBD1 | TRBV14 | CASSLQGVSESPLHF | TGTGCCAGCAGCCTACAGGGGGTTTCGGAGTCACCCCTCCACTTT
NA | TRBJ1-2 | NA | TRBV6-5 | CASSKKESYGYTF | TGTGCCAGCAGTAAAAAGGAGAGCTATGGCTACACCTTC
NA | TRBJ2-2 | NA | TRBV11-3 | CASSERQAGELFF | TGTGCCAGCAGCGAACGGCAGGCCGGGGAGCTGTTTTTT
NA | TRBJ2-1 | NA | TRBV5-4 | CASSLPGYNEQFF | TGTGCCAGCAGCTTGCCGGGATACAATGAGCAGTTCTTC
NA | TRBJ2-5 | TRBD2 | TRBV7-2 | CASSQTSGQETQYF | TGTGCCAGCAGTCAGACTAGCGGCCAGGAGACCCAGTACTTC
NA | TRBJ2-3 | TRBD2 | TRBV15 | CATSRRAQSGNVDTQYF | TGTGCCACCAGCAGAAGGGCCCAGAGCGGGAACGTGGATACGCAGTATTTT
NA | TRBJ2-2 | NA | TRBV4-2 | CASSQSGDTGELFF | TGTGCCAGCAGCCAGTCGGGAGACACCGGGGAGCTGTTTTTT
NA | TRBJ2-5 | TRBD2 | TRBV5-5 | CASSLAATSGYQETQYF | TGTGCCAGCAGCTTGGCCGCGACTAGCGGATACCAAGAGACCCAGTACTTC
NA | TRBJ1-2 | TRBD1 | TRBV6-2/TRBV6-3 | CASSDRGQYGYTF | TGTGCCAGCAGCGACAGGGGGCAGTATGGCTACACCTTC
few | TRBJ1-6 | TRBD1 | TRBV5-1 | CASSWDSSSYNSPLHF | TGCGCCAGCAGCTGGGACAGCAGCTCCTATAATTCACCCCTCCACTTT
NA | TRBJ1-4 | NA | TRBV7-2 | CASSPSPTAAEKLFF | TGTGCCAGCAGCCCCTCCCCCACAGCCGCTGAAAAACTGTTTTTT
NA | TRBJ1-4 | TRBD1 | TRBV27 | CASSYRGPGTNEKLFF | TGTGCCAGCAGTTACAGGGGGCCGGGAACTAATGAAAAACTGTTTTTT
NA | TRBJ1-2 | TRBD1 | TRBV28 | CASRVRDRTNYGYTF | TGTGCCAGCAGAGTCCGGGACAGGACCAACTATGGCTACACCTTC
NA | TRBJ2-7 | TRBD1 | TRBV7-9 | CASSSGQGTYEQYF | TGTGCCAGCAGCTCCGGACAGGGGACCTACGAGCAGTACTTC
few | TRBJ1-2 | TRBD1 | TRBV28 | CASSFGQGPYGYTF | TGTGCCAGCAGTTTTGGACAGGGCCCCTATGGCTACACCTTC
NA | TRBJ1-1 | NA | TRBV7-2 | CASSLSSGVTEAFF | TGTGCCAGCAGCTTATCCTCAGGGGTCACTGAAGCTTTCTTT
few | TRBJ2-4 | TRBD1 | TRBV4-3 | CASSRTGGKDIQYF | TGCGCCAGCAGCCGGACAGGGGGAAAGGACATTCAGTACTTC
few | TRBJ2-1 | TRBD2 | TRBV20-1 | CSARQRGEQFF | TGCAGTGCCCGACAGCGGGGAGAGCAGTTCTTC
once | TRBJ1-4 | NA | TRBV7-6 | CASSVVANEKLFF | TGTGCCAGTTCAGTTGTGGCTAATGAAAAACTGTTTTTT
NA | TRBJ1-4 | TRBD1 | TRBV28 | CASNWDRVDEKLFF | TGTGCCAGCAATTGGGACAGGGTTGATGAAAAACTGTTTTTT
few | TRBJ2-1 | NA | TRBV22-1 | CPGQRVVLAGKLWNNEQFF | TGTCCTGGACAACGGGTTGTGCTAGCGGGGAAACTATGGAACAATGAGCAGTTCTTC
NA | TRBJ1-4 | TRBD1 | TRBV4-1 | CASSTSRDRTNEKLFF | TGCGCCAGCAGCACGAGCCGGGACAGGACTAATGAAAAACTGTTTTTT
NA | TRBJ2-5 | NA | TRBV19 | CASSLGSLAVETQYF | TGTGCCAGTAGTTTAGGATCTCTAGCAGTAGAGACCCAGTACTTC
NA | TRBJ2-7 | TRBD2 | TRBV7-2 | CASSLESGGSYEQYF | TGTGCCAGCAGCTTAGAGAGCGGGGGCTCCTACGAGCAGTACTTC
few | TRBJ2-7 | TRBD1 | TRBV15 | CATSTSKGQGTYEQYF | TGTGCCACCAGCACGTCAAAGGGACAGGGGACCTACGAGCAGTACTTC
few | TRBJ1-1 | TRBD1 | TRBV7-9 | CASSLTGENTEAFF | TGTGCCAGCAGCTTGACAGGGGAGAACACTGAAGCTTTCTTT
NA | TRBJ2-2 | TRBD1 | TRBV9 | CASSATGNPGELFF | TGTGCCAGCAGCGCGACAGGGAACCCCGGGGAGCTGTTTTTT
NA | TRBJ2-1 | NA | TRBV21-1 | CASSDTRTLYNEQFF | TGTGCCAGCAGCGATACTAGGACCCTCTACAATGAGCAGTTCTTC
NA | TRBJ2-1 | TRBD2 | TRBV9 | CASTPRGGGNEQFF | TGTGCCAGCACACCTCGCGGGGGGGGCAATGAGCAGTTCTTC
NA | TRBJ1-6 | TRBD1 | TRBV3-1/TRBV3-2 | CASGGLVLDSPLHF | TGTGCCTCAGGGGGCCTTGTATTGGATTCACCCCTCCACTTT
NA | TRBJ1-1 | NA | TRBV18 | CASSLSGLEGHTEAFF | TGTGCCAGCTCCCTCTCCGGGTTGGAGGGGCACACTGAAGCTTTCTTT
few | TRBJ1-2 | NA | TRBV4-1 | CASSFGGEGYTF | TGCGCCAGCAGCTTCGGGGGGGAGGGCTACACCTTC
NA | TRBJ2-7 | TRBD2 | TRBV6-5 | CASSYSRSGRAGEQYF | TGTGCCAGCAGTTACTCGAGGAGCGGGAGGGCCGGCGAGCAGTACTTC
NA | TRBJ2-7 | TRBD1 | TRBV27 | CASSPLDRDEQYF | TGTGCCAGCAGCCCGCTCGACAGGGACGAGCAGTACTTC